This T cell receptor (beta chain) came from a study of cytomegalovirus exposure and HLA in healthy donors. Notes on the study in general: According to the study, roughly 160 TCR beta chains were cytomegalovirus-associated.

Trimming cost V 3 bases and J 0 bases, with 15 bases left between them. The CDR3 spans 17 residues. Notes on this clone: Its antigen is undetermined.

Produced via immunoSEQ multiplex PCR; TCRdb's table is partial and in-frame only. The sample yields 65,000 to 95,000 clones, over 85% seen once. This chain connects TRBV23-1 to TRBJ2-1; D gene ambiguous. TRBV23-1 is noted as an ORF with a role that remains uncertain. Sequencing was carried out using PBMCs. The source of this sequence is a woman under 40 in good health and CMV-seronegative. Here the CDR3 reads CASSQPPGESSYNEQFF. As DNA, the CDR3 is TGCGCCAGCAGTCAGCCGCCCGGAGAGAGCTCCTACAATGAGCAGTTCTTC.